This TCR beta chain was recorded in a study of blood T cell repertoires in COVID-19. Study-wide background: Samples of COVID-19 (acute and convalescent) were obtained from the United States, Italy and Spain. The cDNA or gDNA used as material had been derived from T cells, B-cell-depleted T cells, or PBMCs.

Original processing methods: Amplification with reference gene primers provided the estimates of nucleated cell counts. Sequencing was performed with immunoSEQ multiplex PCR; in TCRdb, only in-frame clones are kept and a portion is missing. V and J calls and clone size are given by that table; D and trimming were obtained from the DNA. In the table there are 650,000 to 800,000 clones, about 87% of which are singletons. The germline V gene encodes CDR1 GTSNPN and CDR2 SVGIG (reference sequence). V was pared by 3 bases and J by 1 base, with 9 bases between. CDR3 length: 13 residues. This clone was detected a few times.

J is TRBJ1-1 and V is TRBV30; no reliable D call. Source material: peripheral blood. This clonotype was sampled from a woman aged 18-35 years with acute or convalescent COVID-19. The CDR3, as DNA: TGTGCCTGGAGCCGTAGTTCGAACACTGAAGCTTTCTTT. This translates into CAWSRSSNTEAFF.